This TCR beta chain was recorded in a study of T-cell reconstitution after alpha-beta-depleted transplantation in children. CDR1 and CDR2 from the germline V gene are LNHNV and YYDKDF (reference sequence). The V and J ends lost 0 bases and 4 bases, in that order; junction bases with no gene match: 9. This CDR3 spans 16 amino acids. This clonotype showed up just a few times. Unique molecular identifiers featured in how the TCRbeta library was prepared. TCRdb redid the calling of the PCR reads with MiXCR, one entry per CDR3 protein. The sample carries about 870,000 distinct CDR3 sequences, 15% to 20% recorded once.

This specimen consisted of PBMCs, mostly from graft donor cells, obtained 360 days after TCRalphabeta/CD19-depleted stem cell transplant. The origin of this receptor is a male patient between 10 and 17 years old who had a stem cell transplant for acute lymphoblastic leukemia, so the T cells may come from the graft donor. The rearrangement links TRBV15 to TRBJ2-7; 7 bases fit TRBD1. The CDR3 DNA follows: TGTGCCACCAGCAGAGACCTTACCGGGACAGCGTACGAGCAGTACTTC. Its protein is CATSRDLTGTAYEQYF.